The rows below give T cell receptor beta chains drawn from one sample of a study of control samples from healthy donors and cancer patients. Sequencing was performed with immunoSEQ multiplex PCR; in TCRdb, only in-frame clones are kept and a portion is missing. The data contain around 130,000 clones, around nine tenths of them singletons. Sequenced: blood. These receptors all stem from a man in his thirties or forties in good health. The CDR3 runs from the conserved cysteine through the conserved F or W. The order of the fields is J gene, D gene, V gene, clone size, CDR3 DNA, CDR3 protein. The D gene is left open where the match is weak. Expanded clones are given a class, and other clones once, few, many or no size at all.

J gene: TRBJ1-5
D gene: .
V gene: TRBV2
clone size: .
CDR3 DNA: TGTGCCAGCAGTGAAGTTGGGACCGCTATTTATCAGCCCCAGCATTTT
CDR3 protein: CASSEVGTAIYQPQHF

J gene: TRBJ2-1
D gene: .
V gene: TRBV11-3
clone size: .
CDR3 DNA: TGTGCCAGCAGCTTCCCGGGACTTCCTAGAAATGAGCAGTTCTTC
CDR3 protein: CASSFPGLPRNEQFF

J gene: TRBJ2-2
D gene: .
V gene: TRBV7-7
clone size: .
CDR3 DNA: TGTGCCAGCAGCTTACAAGGGCCCGCGAACACCGGGGAGCTGTTTTTT
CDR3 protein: CASSLQGPANTGELFF

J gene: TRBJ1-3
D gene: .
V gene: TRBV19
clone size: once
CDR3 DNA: TGTGCCAGTAGCCTACCAGGGGTACGAGGAAACACCATATATTTT
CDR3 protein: CASSLPGVRGNTIYF

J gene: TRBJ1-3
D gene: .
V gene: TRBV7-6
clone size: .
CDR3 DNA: TGTGCCAGCAGCCCGGGAGGGATGGGGAACACCATATATTTT
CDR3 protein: CASSPGGMGNTIYF

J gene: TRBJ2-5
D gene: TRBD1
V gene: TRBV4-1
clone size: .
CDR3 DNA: TGCGCCAGCAGCCCACGACAGGGGGGTAGGGAGACCCAGTACTTC
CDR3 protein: CASSPRQGGRETQYF

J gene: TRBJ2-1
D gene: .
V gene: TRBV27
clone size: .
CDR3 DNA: TGTGCCAGCAGTTACGCCTCCAAGGGGAGGAATGAGCAGTTCTTC
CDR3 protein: CASSYASKGRNEQFF

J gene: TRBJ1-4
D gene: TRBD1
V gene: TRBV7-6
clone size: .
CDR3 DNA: TGTGCCAGCAGCCTAGGACAGGGAGGGAGCGAAAAACTGTTTTTT
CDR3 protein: CASSLGQGGSEKLFF

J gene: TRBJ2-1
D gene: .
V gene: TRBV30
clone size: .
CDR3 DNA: TGTGCCTGGAGTGTTATAGGAGGTTGGCAGATAGCCTACAATGAGCAGTTCTTC
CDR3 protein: CAWSVIGGWQIAYNEQFF

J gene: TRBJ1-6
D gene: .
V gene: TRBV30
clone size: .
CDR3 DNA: TGTGCCTGGAGACAAGGCTATAATTCACCCCTCCACTTT
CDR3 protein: CAWRQGYNSPLHF

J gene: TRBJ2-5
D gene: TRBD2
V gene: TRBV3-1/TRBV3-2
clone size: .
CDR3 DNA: TGTGCCAGCAGCCACCGCGGACTAGCGGGGGAACAAGAGACCCAGTACTTC
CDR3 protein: CASSHRGLAGEQETQYF

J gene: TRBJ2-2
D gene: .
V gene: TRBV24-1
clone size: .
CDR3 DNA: TGTGCCACCATTGACAGAAACACCGGGGAGCTGTTTTTT
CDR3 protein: CATIDRNTGELFF

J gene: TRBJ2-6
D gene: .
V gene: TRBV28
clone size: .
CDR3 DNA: TGTGCCAGCAGTTGGGGTGGGGTTTCTGGGGCCAACGTCCTGACTTTC
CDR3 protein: CASSWGGVSGANVLTF

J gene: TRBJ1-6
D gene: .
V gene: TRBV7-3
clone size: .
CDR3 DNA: TGTGCCAGCAGCTTAACGGGGACAATGGACTCACCCCTCCACTTT
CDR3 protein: CASSLTGTMDSPLHF

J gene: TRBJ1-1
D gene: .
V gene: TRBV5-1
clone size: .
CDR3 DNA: TGCGCCAGCACCAAGGGAACCATGAACACTGAAGCTTTCTTT
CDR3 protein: CASTKGTMNTEAFF

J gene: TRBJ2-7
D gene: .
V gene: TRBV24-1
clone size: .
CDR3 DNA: TGTGCCACCAGTGATGCGCTGAGCTACGAGCAGTACTTC
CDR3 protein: CATSDALSYEQYF

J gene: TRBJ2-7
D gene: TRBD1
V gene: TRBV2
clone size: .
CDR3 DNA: TGTGCCAGCAGCGTGGGACCGGGACAGGGCTCCTACGAGCAGTACTTC
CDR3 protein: CASSVGPGQGSYEQYF

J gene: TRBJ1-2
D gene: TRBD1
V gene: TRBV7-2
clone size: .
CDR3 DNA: TGTGCCAGCAGCTTTTCCTGGACAGGGACCGGCTACACCTTC
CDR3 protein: CASSFSWTGTGYTF

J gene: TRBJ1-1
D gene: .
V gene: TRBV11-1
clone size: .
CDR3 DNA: TGTGCCAGCAGCTCGCCCCTCGGGACGGGAAACACTGAAGCTTTCTTT
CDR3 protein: CASSSPLGTGNTEAFF

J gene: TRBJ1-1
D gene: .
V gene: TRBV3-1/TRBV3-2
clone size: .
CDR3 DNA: TGTGCCAGCAGCCAATTGCCAGGTGTCACTGAAGCTTTCTTT
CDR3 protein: CASSQLPGVTEAFF

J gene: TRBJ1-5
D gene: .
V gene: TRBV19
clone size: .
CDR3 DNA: TGTGCCAGTAGTATAAAGGCTACGGGGCCCCAGCATTTT
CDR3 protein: CASSIKATGPQHF

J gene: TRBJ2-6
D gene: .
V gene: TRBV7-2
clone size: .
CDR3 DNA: TGTGCCAGCAGCTTAGAAACCTCTGGGGCCAACGTCCTGACTTTC
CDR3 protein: CASSLETSGANVLTF

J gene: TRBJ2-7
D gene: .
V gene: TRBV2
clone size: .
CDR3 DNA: TGTGCCAGCAGTGAAATCGATTTCGAGCAGTACTTC
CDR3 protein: CASSEIDFEQYF

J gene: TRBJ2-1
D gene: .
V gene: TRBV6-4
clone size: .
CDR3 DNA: TGTGCCAGCAGCCCCGTAGGGGGGGCCAATGAGCAGTTCTTC
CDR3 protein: CASSPVGGANEQFF

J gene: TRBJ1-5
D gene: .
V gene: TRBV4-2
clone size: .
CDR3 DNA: TGTGCCAGCAGCCAAGACCTGGACAGTACCCAGCCCCAGCATTTT
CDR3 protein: CASSQDLDSTQPQHF

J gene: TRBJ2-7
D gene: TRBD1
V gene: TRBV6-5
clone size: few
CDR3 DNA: TGTGCCAGCAGTTCTGGAGGGACAGGGGGCCGCGAGCAGTACTTC
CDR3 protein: CASSSGGTGGREQYF

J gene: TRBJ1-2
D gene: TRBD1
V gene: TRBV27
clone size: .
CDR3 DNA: TGTGCCAGCAGTTATCAGGGGGGCGACGGCTACACCTTC
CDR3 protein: CASSYQGGDGYTF

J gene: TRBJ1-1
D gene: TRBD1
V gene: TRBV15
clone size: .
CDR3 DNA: TGTGCCACCAGCAGAGAGGGACAGGGAACTGAAGCTTTCTTT
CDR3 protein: CATSREGQGTEAFF

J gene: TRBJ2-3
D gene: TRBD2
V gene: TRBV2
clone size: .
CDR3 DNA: TGTGCCAGCACTAGCGGGGGAGCAGATACGCAGTATTTT
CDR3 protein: CASTSGGADTQYF

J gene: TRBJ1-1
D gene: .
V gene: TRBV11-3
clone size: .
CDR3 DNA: TGTGCCAGCAGCCGGGACGGGAACACTGAAGCTTTCTTT
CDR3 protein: CASSRDGNTEAFF

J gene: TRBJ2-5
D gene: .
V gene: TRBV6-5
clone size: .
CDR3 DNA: TGTGCCAGCAGTAGGGGGGCACGTCGCCAAGAGACCCAGTACTTC
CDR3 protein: CASSRGARRQETQYF

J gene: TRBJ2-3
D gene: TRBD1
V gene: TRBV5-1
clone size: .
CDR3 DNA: TGCGCCAGTGGGACAGGGGGCGGCACAGATACGCAGTATTTT
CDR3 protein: CASGTGGGTDTQYF

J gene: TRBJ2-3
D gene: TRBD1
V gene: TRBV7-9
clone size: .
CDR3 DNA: TGTGCCAGCAGCTTGGGACAGGGTAACACAGATACGCAGTATTTT
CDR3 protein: CASSLGQGNTDTQYF

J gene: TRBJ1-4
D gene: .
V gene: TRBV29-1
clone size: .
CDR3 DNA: TGCAGCGTCCCGGGACACTCCTGGGGTGAAAAACTGTTTTTT
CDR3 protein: CSVPGHSWGEKLFF

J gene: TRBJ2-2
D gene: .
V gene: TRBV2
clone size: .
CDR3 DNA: TGTGCCAGCAGTTTATTCGGTAACACGAACACCGGGGAGCTGTTTTTT
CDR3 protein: CASSLFGNTNTGELFF

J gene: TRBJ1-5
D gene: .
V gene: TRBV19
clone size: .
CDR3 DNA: TGTGCCAGTAGTTACCGGAGGGTAGGGCAGCCCCAGCATTTT
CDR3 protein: CASSYRRVGQPQHF

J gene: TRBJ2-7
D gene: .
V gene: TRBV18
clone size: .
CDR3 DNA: TGTGCCAGCTCACCCCCCGCAGGGGCCACCTACGAGCAGTACTTC
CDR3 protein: CASSPPAGATYEQYF

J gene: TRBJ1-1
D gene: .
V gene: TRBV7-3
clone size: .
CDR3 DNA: TGTGCCAGCAGCTTAATGGACAACACTGAAGCTTTCTTT
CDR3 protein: CASSLMDNTEAFF

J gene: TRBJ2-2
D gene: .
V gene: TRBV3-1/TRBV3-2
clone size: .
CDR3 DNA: TGTGCCAGCAGCCAAGATGGGGCGGGGACGAACACCGGGGAGCTGTTTTTT
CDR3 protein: CASSQDGAGTNTGELFF

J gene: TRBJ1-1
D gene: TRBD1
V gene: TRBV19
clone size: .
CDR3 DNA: TGTGCCAGTAGTGCTCGACAGGGAGGCACTGAAGCTTTCTTT
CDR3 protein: CASSARQGGTEAFF

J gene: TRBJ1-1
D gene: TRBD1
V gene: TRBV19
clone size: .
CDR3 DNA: TGTGCCAGTACCGCGGACAGGCGGGCGGGTGAAGCTTTCTTT
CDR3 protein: CASTADRRAGEAFF

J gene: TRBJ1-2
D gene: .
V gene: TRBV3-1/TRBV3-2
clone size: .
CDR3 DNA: TGTGCCAGCAGCCAAGCCGACCAATACTACACCTTC
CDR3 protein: CASSQADQYYTF

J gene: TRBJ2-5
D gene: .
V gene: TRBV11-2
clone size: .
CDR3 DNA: TGTGCCAGCAGCTTAGTAGGGGCAGGGGTCGGGGAGACCCAGTACTTC
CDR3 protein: CASSLVGAGVGETQYF

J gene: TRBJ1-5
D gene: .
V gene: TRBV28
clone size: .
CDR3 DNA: TGTGCCAGCAGGTTGAAGGGGAGGACCCAGCATTTT
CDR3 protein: CASRLKGRTQHF

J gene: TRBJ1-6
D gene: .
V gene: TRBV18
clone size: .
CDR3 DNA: TGTGCCAGCTCACCCCAAGAGGGGGGGGAAAATTCACCCCTCCACTTT
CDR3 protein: CASSPQEGGENSPLHF

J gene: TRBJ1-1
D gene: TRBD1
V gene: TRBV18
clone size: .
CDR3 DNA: TGTGCCAGCTCACCTGGACAGGGGACCACTGAAGCTTTCTTT
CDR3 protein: CASSPGQGTTEAFF

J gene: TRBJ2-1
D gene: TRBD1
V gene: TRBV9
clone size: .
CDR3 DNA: TGTGCCAGCAGCGTCGGGACAGTTGCGGATGAGCAGTTCTTC
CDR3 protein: CASSVGTVADEQFF

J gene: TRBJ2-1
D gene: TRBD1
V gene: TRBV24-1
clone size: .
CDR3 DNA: TGTGCCACCAGAGCCGGGACAGGGGGTAGGAATGAGCAGTTCTTC
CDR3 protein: CATRAGTGGRNEQFF

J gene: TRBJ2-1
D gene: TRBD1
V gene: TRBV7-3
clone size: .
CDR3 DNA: TGTGCCAGCAGCTCTACAGGGGGCCAATACAATGAGCAGTTCTTC
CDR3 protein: CASSSTGGQYNEQFF

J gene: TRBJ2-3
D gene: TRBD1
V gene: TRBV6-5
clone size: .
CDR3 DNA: TGTGCCAGCAGTAAGGGACCAGACAGGGCAGATACGCAGTATTTT
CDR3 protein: CASSKGPDRADTQYF

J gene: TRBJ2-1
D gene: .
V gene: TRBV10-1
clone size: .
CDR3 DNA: TGCGCCAGCAGTGAGCAGGGATACAATGAGCAGTTCTTC
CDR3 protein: CASSEQGYNEQFF

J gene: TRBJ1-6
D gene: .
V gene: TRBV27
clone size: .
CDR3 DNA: TGTGCCAGCAGGTACGGGTATAATTCACCCCTCCACTTT
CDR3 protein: CASRYGYNSPLHF

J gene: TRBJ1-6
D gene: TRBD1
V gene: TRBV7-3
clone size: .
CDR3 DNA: TGTGCCAGCAGCTCCGGGACAGGGAATTCACCCCTCCACTTT
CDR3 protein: CASSSGTGNSPLHF

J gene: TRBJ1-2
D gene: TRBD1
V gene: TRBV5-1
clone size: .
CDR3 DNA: TGCGCCAGCAGTTTGTCAGGGGGCAACTATGGCTACACCTTC
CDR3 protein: CASSLSGGNYGYTF